The source of this TCR beta chain is a study of T cells in localized non-small cell lung cancer. General study findings and limits: Heterogeneity within the tumor remains possible, as just one region underwent sequencing. The study detected a median roughly 57 of the top 100 tumor clones in adjacent lung. Greater blood T cell density accompanied longer overall survival. Uninvolved adjacent lung had higher T cell clonality than tumor and all other tissues.

The protocol was immunoSEQ multiplex PCR, while the TCRdb copy is restricted to in-frame clones and leaves out a portion. The sample includes some 13,000 clones, 85% to 90% of them seen just once. As to this clone: Its antigen is still unknown.

Germline V lookup: CDR1 SQVTM, CDR2 ANQGSEA. The CDR3 length is 12 residues. This chain uses TRBV29-1 with TRBJ1-2; 7 bases line up with TRBD1. This TCR came from a male donor aged 60 or over with stage III lung adenocarcinoma. The sequencing here drew on peripheral blood, taken before any cancer treatment. The CDR3 sequence is CSTGTVNYGYTF. CDR3 DNA: TGCAGTACCGGGACAGTTAACTATGGCTACACCTTC. The full variable domain, completed using reference TRBV29-1 and TRBJ1-2, is SAVISQKPSRDICQRGTSLTIQCQVDSQVTMMFWYRQQPGQSLTLIATANQGSEATYESGFVIDKFPISRPNLTFSTLTVSNMSPEDSSIYLCSTGTVNYGYTFGSGTRLTVV.